Here is one T cell receptor beta chain with its context. No antigen is known for it. The data originate from a study of monozygotic twins with cystic fibrosis. The overall study: Approximately 2.8 micrograms of fragmented DNA underwent roughly 16 PCR cycles for library preparation. Study-level results: J usage was most co-twin-similar in 8 of 16 pairs, V in 13.

Germline loops: CDR1 SQVTM, CDR2 ANQGSEA. Trimming took 4 bases from V and 1 from J, leaving 5 bases between them. The CDR3 sequence is 12 residues long. Data came from immunoSEQ multiplex PCR; TCRdb stores just in-frame clones and leaves some out. The data contain about 26,000 clones, approximately 90% of them singletons. The rearrangement links TRBV29-1 to TRBJ1-3; D gene ambiguous. The sequence came from a girl aged 2 to 10 with cystic fibrosis. Sequencing used blood. The CDR3 DNA reads TGCAGCGTTGTGGCTTCTGGAAACACCATATATTTT. Protein: CSVVASGNTIYF.